The clone carrying this T cell receptor (beta chain) was recorded a few times. Its antigen is not identified. TCRdb reprocessed the reads with MiXCR, giving one entry per CDR3 protein. The sample has a few hundred thousand distinct CDR3 sequences; approximately 17% are singletons. The sample belongs to a study of T cell repertoires in cytomegalovirus infection. The wider study: Indications came from public TCR beta signatures; they pointed to CMV infection and to a matching HLA type. Study observations and caveats: HLA-C-restricted CMV-specific TCR beta clonotypes prevailed in the ex vivo response. Summed frequency of public TCR beta families distinguished CMV carriers with the relevant HLA.

The trim removed 6 bases at V and 8 bases at J, leaving 16 bases unmatched. The CDR3 length is 18 residues. CDR1 MNHEY and CDR2 SVGEGT come from the germline V gene. The receptor was isolated from a human donor in good health (CMV status not recorded). Some clones in this sample may be carry-over from other donors' samples. Sequencing used CD8+ T cells from PBMCs. This chain joins TRBV6-2 or TRBV6-3 and TRBJ2-1, with TRBD2 matching 13 bases. Written as DNA, the CDR3 is TGTGCCAGCAGCTTACTAGCGGGGGGGACCCAAGTGATCGATGAGCAGTTCTTC. The encoded protein is CASSLLAGGTQVIDEQFF.